This T cell receptor beta chain is from a study of blood T cell repertoires in COVID-19. Study information: Whether acute or convalescent, the COVID-19 samples came from the United States, Italy and Spain. T cells, B-cell-depleted T cells, or PBMCs supplied cDNA or gDNA.

Original processing notes: The authors estimated nucleated cell counts from reference gene primer amplification. Only in-frame clones appear in the TCRdb table, and some are missing; sequencing was by immunoSEQ multiplex PCR. The V and J calls and clone size are taken from that table; D and trimming were inferred from the DNA. The table lists roughly 250,000 clones, approximately 83% of them singletons. The germline CDR1 and CDR2 sequences are MNHNY and SVGAGI (reference sequence). This CDR3 is 14 amino acids long. The V end lost 5 bases, the J end lost 5 bases, and 15 bases lay between the germline ends.

Source material: peripheral blood. The sequence derives from a woman aged 50 to 65 with acute or convalescent COVID-19. The chain joins TRBV6-6 to TRBJ1-2; no clear D. CDR3 bases: TGTGCCAGCAGTGACGGACGGGGTGGGTATGGCTACACCTTC. It is translated as CASSDGRGGYGYTF.